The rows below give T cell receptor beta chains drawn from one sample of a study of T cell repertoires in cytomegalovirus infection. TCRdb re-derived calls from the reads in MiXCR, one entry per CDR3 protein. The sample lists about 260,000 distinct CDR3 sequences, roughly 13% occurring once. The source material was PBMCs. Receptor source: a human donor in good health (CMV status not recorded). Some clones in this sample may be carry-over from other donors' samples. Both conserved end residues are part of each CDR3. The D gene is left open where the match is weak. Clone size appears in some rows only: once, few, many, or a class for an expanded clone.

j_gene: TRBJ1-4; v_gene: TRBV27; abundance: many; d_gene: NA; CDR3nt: TGTGCCAGCAGTTTCCTAGGAAAGGGTCGGGTGACTAATGAAAAACTGTTTTTT; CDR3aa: CASSFLGKGRVTNEKLFF
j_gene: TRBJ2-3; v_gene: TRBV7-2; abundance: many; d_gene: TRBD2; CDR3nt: TGTGCCAGCAGCTTAAGCGGGAACTTCGCTGATACGCAGTATTTT; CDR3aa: CASSLSGNFADTQYF
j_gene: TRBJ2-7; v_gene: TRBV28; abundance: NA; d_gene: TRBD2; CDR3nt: TGTGCCAGCGAAACCGGGACTAACTCCTACGAGCAGTACTTC; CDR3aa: CASETGTNSYEQYF
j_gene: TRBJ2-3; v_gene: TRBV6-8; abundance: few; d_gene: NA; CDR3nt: TGTGCCAGCAGCCGTAAGCGAGATACGCAGTATTTT; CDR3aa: CASSRKRDTQYF
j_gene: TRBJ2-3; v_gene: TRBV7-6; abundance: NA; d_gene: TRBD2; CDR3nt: TGTGCCAGCAGCTTAGCGGGGACTAGCGGCCCGGGCACAGATACGCAGTATTTT; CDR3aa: CASSLAGTSGPGTDTQYF
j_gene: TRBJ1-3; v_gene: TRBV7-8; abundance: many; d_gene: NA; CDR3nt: TGTGCCAGCAGAAGCTCTGGAAACACCATATATTTT; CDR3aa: CASRSSGNTIYF
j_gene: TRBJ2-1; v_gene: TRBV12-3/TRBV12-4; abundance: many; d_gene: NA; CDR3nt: TGTGCCAGCAGCGGGCCCTACAATGAGCAGTTCTTC; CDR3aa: CASSGPYNEQFF
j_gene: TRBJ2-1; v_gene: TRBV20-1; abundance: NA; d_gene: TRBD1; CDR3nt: TGCAGTGCTTCCCGGGACAGCCCCTACAATGAGCAGTTCTTC; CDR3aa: CSASRDSPYNEQFF
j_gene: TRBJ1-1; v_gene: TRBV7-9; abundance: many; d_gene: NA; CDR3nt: TGTGCCAGCAGCCCACCGACCGGGAGCACTGAAGCTTTCTTT; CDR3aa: CASSPPTGSTEAFF
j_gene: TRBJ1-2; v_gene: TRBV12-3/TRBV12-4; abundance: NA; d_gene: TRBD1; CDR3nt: TGTGCCAGCAGTCTCTTACAGGGGGCTTTTGAAAACTATGGCTACACCTTC; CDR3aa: CASSLLQGAFENYGYTF
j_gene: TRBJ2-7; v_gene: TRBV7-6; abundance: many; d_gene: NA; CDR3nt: TGTGCCAGCAGCTTAGGGTCGGACGGATCCTACGAGCAGTACTTC; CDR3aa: CASSLGSDGSYEQYF
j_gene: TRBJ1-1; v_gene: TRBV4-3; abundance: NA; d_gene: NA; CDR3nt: TGCGCCAGCAGCCCTTCCTTCGACGGCCTTGAGAGCACTGAAGCTTTCTTT; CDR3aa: CASSPSFDGLESTEAFF